This T cell receptor (beta chain) was sequenced during a study of blood T cell repertoires in COVID-19 (dated by TCRdb to the early 2020s). Notes on the research overall: Collaborator samples came from the United States, Italy and Spain and covered acute and convalescent phases of COVID-19. The prospective study material was composed of cDNA or gDNA derived from T cells, B-cell-depleted T cells, or PBMCs. Subjects who had been exposed to COVID-19, were actively infected with it, or had recovered from it provided the deeply sampled blood TCRbeta repertoires that made up the dataset. A freely available public database, intended as a resource for researchers studying the immune response to SARS-CoV-2, is where the repertoires were released. The samples were drawn from two sources: the first 160 participants of the ongoing ImmuneRACE study, and 1,200 or so subjects contributed by 6 global collaborators. Sample metadata almost always included a de-identified subject ID, COVID-19 status, age in years and sex. Where available, HLA class I and class II types were taken from metadata supplied by the sample provider and were not determined by assay-based typing. General conclusions and limits of the study: The amount of clinical and demographic metadata varied by source and participant and was provided uncurated.

Collaborating institutions collected whole blood in K2EDTA tubes following their own protocols. For TCRbeta analysis, collaborators shipped samples as frozen whole blood, isolated PBMCs, or DNA extracted from either of those sample types. This clone was found once. The target of this receptor is not known. Per-nucleotide qualities are absent, and no much larger clonotype sits a single base away. Relative to germline, V is missing 6 bases and J is missing 5 bases, with 8 bases of the junction outside any gene match. Looking up the germline V gene yields CDR1 MNHEY and CDR2 SVGAGI. The CDR3 spans 15 residues, from the cysteine through the phenylalanine. The sequence is cut down to CDR3 DNA, 45 bases in frame from base 1. TCRbeta CDR3 regions were amplified from genomic DNA by means of the immunoSEQ Assay, a bias-controlled multiplex PCR. On the study's bioinformatics: Within the assay, amplification of reference gene primers was used to estimate how many nucleated cells each sample contained. To quantify the absolute abundance of each unique TCRbeta CDR3 rearrangement, sequence reads were collapsed and filtered. Productive Simpson clonality was computed per sample as the square root of Simpson's diversity index over productive rearrangements. What TCRdb holds here is the immuneACCESS table cut down to in-frame rearrangements. Part of the clones is not present; checked against another copy, under half of the missing clones reflect an unresolved V gene, and the others are unexplained. The V and J calls and clone size are taken from that table; D and trimming were inferred from the DNA. The sample table holds fewer than 90,000 clones, of which about 88% were seen once. About 1.4% of the sample rests with the top ten.

This receptor was identified in a human donor in a cohort sampled during active COVID-19. Sequencing was carried out using peripheral blood. The rearranged segments are TRBV6-5 and TRBJ1-2; TRBD1 aligns with 11 central bases. The CDR3 region has the sequence CASSLGQGAWYGYTF. The sequence in DNA is TGTGCCAGCAGCCTTGGACAGGGGGCTTGGTATGGCTACACCTTC.